This T cell receptor beta chain was captured by sequencing in a study of chemoradiotherapy in HPV16-positive cancers. Study context: Functional T-cell assays on a couple of HPV16-positive patients' cells defined candidate HPV-specific clones and common TCR motifs. General observations from the study: HPV-responsive T-cell expansion during chemoradiotherapy was linked to improved recurrence-free survival in HPV16-positive patients. Candidate HPV-specific clones and E7-related TCR motifs grew in tumor during treatment.

Measured with immunoSEQ multiplex PCR; TCRdb has only the in-frame clones, and not every one. The repertoire has over a thousand clones, about 88% of them found once; the top ten carry approximately 5.3%. This clone came up a few times. The antigen is unknown. Deletions cut 0 bases from V and 1 base from J, with 9 bases between. The germline V gene has CDR1 SGHTA and CDR2 FQGTGA. The CDR3 is 15 amino acids. This chain uses TRBV7-3 with TRBJ1-1; D uncertain. The material was tumor tissue, obtained from a patient who underwent chemoradiotherapy. The receptor's source is a human donor with HPV-associated anogenital cancer. The CDR3 nucleotides read TGTGCCAGCAGCTTAACGGGGTGGCGGAACACTGAAGCTTTCTTT. This sequence encodes CASSLTGWRNTEAFF.